This T cell receptor beta chain was found in a study of blood T cells in healthy people across ages. General observations from the study: A strong correlation was seen between TCR beta diversity and naive T cell percentage.

This clonotype has a handful of counts. Its matching antigen is unknown. Next came a second PCR, run for about 7 to 12 cycles, which used a sample-barcoded 5' primer along with a J-beta primer mix. Each cDNA molecule was tagged by a template-switch adaptor that had 12 random nucleotides. No fewer than 3 million CDR3-containing paired-end reads came from each sample. TCRdb called the 5' RACE reads again in MiXCR, with one record for every CDR3 protein. The sample holds around 1,800,000 distinct CDR3 sequences; roughly two fifths are singletons and the top ten take 23%. Total RNA, at least 5 micrograms per sample, was extracted from PBMCs. The CDR3 has 16 amino acids. With V trimmed by 3 bases and J by 4 bases, 10 bases remained unmatched. Germline CDR1 SGHRS, CDR2 YFSETQ.

The sequencing sample was made of blood. The receptor was isolated from a human donor in good health. The chain has TRBV5-1 and TRBJ2-1; 7 bases map to TRBD1. The DNA for the CDR3 is TGCGCCAGCAGCTGGGACGGGACAGCTTCTTACAATGAGCAGTTCTTC. Translated, it gives CASSWDGTASYNEQFF.